The 10 T cell receptor beta chains below come from one sample, sequenced in a study of CD8 T cells in ankylosing spondylitis. General study points: A TCR beta motif of under 10 highly homologous variants seemed to mark ankylosing spondylitis blood.

TCRdb re-analysed the 5' RACE reads in MiXCR, keeping a single row per CDR3 protein. The sample lists fewer than 550,000 distinct CDR3 sequences, 5.3% occurring once. Their target antigens are unknown. Sequencing input: blood, either unsorted or a sorted T cell fraction (not recorded which). These receptors all stem from a male donor with ankylosing spondylitis.

Ten or more counts support this clonotype. The chain employs TRBV4-3 and TRBJ2-2; 14 positions match TRBD2. This CDR3 has 15 residues. The trim removed 6 bases at V and 7 bases at J, leaving 4 bases unmatched. In germline, CDR1 is LGHNA, CDR2 YSLEER. In DNA, the CDR3 is TGCGCCAGCAGTCGGACTAGCGGGGGGTTCGGGGAGCTGTTTTTT. Translation gives CASSRTSGGFGELFF.

This clonotype was picked up a small number of times. Here the CDR3 DNA reads TGCGCCAGCAGCCAAGGGACACTTATAGACGGGGAGCTGTTTTTT. This translates into CASSQGTLIDGELFF. The chain joins TRBV4-1 to TRBJ2-2, with D perhaps TRBD1 (5 bases). CDR3 size: 15 residues. V dropped 1 base and J dropped 7 bases, with 13 bases sitting between them. Per the germline V gene, CDR1 is MGHRA and CDR2 is YSYEKL.

This clonotype was counted ten times or more. V and J are TRBV7-2 and TRBJ2-1, with D uncertain. CDR1 is SGHTA, CDR2 FQGNSA, per germline. V was cut by 2 bases and J by 4 bases, with 6 bases left in between. The CDR3 consists of 13 residues. The CDR3 DNA reads TGTGCCAGCAGCTTATTACAGTACAATGAGCAGTTCTTC. The encoded protein is CASSLLQYNEQFF. The variable domain in full, with the rest retrieved from reference TRBV7-2 and TRBJ2-1, is GAGVSQSPSNKVTEKGKDVELRCDPISGHTALYWYRQSLGQGLEFLIYFQGNSAPDKSGLPSDRFSAERTGGSVSTLTIQRTQQEDSAVYLCASSLLQYNEQFFGPGTRLTVL.

This clonotype was observed at least ten times. The chain has TRBV2 and TRBJ1-2; D remains unclear. The germline V gene has CDR1 SNHLY and CDR2 FYNNEI. The length of the CDR3 is 15 residues. Trimming cost V 0 bases and J 7 bases, with 15 bases left between them. Here the CDR3 reads CASSEATGRASGYTF. CDR3 DNA sequence: TGTGCCAGCAGTGAAGCTACCGGTCGGGCATCTGGCTACACCTTC. Full variable domain (missing parts from reference TRBV2 and TRBJ1-2): EPEVTQTPSHQVTQMGQEVILRCVPISNHLYFYWYRQILGQKVEFLVSFYNNEISEKSEIFDDQFSVERPDGSNFTLKIRSTKLEDSAMYFCASSEATGRASGYTFGSGTRLTVV.

This clonotype was counted at least ten times. The V gene is TRBV12-3 or TRBV12-4, the J gene TRBJ2-2; 7 bases map to TRBD1. V lost 5 bases and J lost 6; bases outside the gene matches: 12. This CDR3 region has 16 residues. Here the CDR3 DNA reads TGTGCCAGCAGTCCCTGGGACAGCGTGTCGCCCGGGGAGCTGTTTTTT. Its protein product is CASSPWDSVSPGELFF.

At least ten counts were recorded for this clonotype. This chain links TRBV20-1 with TRBJ1-2; D uncertain. The CDR3 has 10 residues. Trimming left V 5 bases short and J 5 bases short, with 6 bases between. The germline gives CDR1 DFQATT, CDR2 SNEGSKA (reference sequence). CDR3 sequence reads: CSAGSYGYTF. The DNA of the CDR3 is TGCAGTGCTGGATCTTATGGCTACACCTTC.

This clonotype showed up many times. The V call is TRBV28, the J call TRBJ2-7; no definite D call. V lost 7 bases to trimming and J lost 1 base, with 14 bases between them. The CDR3 has 14 residues. Germline CDR1 is MDHEN and CDR2 is SYDVKM. DNA of the CDR3: TGTGCCAGCAACCCCGGGTATTCTTCCTACGAGCAGTACTTC. Its protein is CASNPGYSSYEQYF.

This clonotype came up many times. The genes are TRBV10-3 and TRBJ2-2, with 15 nucleotides matching TRBD2. Germline values: CDR1 ENHRY, CDR2 SYGVKD. The CDR3 consists of 20 residues. The V and J ends lost 2 bases and 0 bases, in that order; junction bases with no gene match: 7. The CDR3 bases are TGTGCCATCAGTGAGACTCCGGGACTAGCGGGAGGCCCGAACACCGGGGAGCTGTTTTTT. Translated: CAISETPGLAGGPNTGELFF.

This clonotype was recorded many times. The J gene is TRBJ2-7, the V gene TRBV7-2; D not certain. This CDR3 is 15 amino acids long. Germline V gene lookup returns CDR1 SGHTA and CDR2 FQGNSA. V gave up 3 bases and J gave up 1 base, with 13 bases separating them. Here the CDR3 reads CASSLMLALSYEQYF. The CDR3 DNA is TGTGCCAGCAGCTTGATGTTAGCCCTGTCCTACGAGCAGTACTTC.

Many counts were recorded for this clonotype. One end of the junction varies from germline; a read error may be responsible. The DNA of the CDR3 is TGCGCCAGCAGCCAATATCCGGAAACTCATCGGCTTCGCATCTTC. Its translation is CASSQYPETHRLRIF. V and J are TRBV4-1 and TRBJ1-2; D call uncertain. Germline-derived CDR1 and CDR2 are MGHRA and YSYEKL. The CDR3 has 15 amino acids.